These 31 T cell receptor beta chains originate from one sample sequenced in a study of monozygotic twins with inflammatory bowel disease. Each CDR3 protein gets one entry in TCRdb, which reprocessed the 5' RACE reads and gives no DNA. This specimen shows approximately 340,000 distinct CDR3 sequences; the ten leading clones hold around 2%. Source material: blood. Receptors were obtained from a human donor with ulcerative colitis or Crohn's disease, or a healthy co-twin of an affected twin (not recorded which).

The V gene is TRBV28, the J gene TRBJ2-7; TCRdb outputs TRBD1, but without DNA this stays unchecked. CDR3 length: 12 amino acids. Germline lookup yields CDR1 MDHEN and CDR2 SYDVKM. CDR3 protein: CASSRNRENQYF. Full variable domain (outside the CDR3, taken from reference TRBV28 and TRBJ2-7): DVKVTQSSRYLVKRTGEKVFLECVQDMDHENMFWYRQDPGLGLRLIYFSYDVKMKEKGDIPEGYSVSREKKERFSLILESASTNQTSMYLCASSRNRENQYFGPGTRLTVT.

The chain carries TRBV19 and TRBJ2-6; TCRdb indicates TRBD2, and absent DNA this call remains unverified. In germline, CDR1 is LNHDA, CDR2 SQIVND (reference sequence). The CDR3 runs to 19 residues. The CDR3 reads CASSIFVPGPLSGANVLTF.

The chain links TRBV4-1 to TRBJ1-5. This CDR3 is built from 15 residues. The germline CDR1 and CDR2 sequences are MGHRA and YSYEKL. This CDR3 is CASSQNYHSNQPQHF.

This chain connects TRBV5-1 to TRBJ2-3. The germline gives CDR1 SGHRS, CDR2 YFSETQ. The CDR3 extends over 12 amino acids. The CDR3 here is CASSLPTDTQYF.

The CDR3 here is CASSLGTGTRDTEAFF. This rearrangement joins TRBV5-1 to TRBJ1-1; TCRdb designates TRBD1, a call that cannot be tested without DNA. The CDR3 totals 16 residues. CDR1 is SGHRS and CDR2 is YFSETQ in the germline V gene.

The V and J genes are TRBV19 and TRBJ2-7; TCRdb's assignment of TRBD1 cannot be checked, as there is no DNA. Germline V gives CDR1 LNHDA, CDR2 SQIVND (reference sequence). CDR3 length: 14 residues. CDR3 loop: CASSMTGVQDEQYF.

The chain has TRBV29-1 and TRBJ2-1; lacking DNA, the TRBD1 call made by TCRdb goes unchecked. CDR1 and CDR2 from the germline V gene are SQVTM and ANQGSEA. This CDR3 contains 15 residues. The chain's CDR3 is CSVASGTGSYNEQFF.

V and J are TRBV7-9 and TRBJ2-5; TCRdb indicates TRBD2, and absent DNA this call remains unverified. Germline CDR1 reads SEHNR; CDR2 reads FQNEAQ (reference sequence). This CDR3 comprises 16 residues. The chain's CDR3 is CASSLGVAETRETQYF.

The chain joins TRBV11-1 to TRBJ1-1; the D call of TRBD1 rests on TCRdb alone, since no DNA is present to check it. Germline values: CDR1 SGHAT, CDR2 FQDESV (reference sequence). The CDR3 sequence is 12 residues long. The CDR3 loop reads CASSLRGFEAFF.

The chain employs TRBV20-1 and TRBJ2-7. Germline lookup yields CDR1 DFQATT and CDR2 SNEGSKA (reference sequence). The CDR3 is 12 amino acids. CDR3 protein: CSARRVLDEQYF.

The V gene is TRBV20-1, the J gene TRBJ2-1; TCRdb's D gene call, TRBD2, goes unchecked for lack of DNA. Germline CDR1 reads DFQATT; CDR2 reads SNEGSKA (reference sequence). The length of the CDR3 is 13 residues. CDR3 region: CSKGGLYYNEQFF.

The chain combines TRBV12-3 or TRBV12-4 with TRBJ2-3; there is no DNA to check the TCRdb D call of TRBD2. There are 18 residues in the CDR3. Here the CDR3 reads CASSLGPGGGPSQIAQYF.

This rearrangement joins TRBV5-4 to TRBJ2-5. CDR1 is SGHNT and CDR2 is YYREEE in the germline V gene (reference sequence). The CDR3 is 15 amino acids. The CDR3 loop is CAGSLLGMGEETQYF.

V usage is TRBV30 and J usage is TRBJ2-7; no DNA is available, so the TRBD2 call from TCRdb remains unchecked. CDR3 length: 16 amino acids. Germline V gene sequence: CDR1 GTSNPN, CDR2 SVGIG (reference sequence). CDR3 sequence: CAWRLAGESLSYEQYF.

CDR3 sequence: CATSDVRGRTYTQYF. The chain combines TRBV24-1 with TRBJ2-3; TCRdb outputs TRBD1, but without DNA this stays unchecked. CDR3 length equals 15 residues. Germline V gene sequence: CDR1 KGHDR, CDR2 SFDVKD.

The CDR3 sequence is CASSSRAWAGEEKLFF. This chain connects TRBV5-6 to TRBJ1-4; with no DNA, the TCRdb D assignment of TRBD1 cannot be verified. CDR3 length equals 16 residues. Germline-derived CDR1 and CDR2 are SGHDT and YYEEEE. The full variable domain, completed using reference TRBV5-6 and TRBJ1-4, is DAGVTQSPTHLIKTRGQQVTLRCSPKSGHDTVSWYQQALGQGPQFIFQYYEEEERQRGNFPDRFSGHQFPNYSSELNVNALLLGDSALYLCASSSRAWAGEEKLFFGSGTQLSVL.

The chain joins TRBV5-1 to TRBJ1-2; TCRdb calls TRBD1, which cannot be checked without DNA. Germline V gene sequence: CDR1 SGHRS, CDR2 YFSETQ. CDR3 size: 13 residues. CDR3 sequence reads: CASSWTGADGYTF.

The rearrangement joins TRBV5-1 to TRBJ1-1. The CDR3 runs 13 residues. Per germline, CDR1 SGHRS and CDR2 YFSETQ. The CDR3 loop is CASSFPRSGEAFF. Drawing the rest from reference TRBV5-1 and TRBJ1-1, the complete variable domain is KAGVTQTPRYLIKTRGQQVTLSCSPISGHRSVSWYQQTPGQGLQFLFEYFSETQRNKGNFPGRFSGRQFSNSRSEMNVSTLELGDSALYLCASSFPRSGEAFFGQGTRLTVV.

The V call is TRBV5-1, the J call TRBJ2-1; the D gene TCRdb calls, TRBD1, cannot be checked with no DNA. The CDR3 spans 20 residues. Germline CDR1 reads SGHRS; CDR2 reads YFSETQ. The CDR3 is CASSLVGGLDLITSYNEQFF. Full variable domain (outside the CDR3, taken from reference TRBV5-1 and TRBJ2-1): KAGVTQTPRYLIKTRGQQVTLSCSPISGHRSVSWYQQTPGQGLQFLFEYFSETQRNKGNFPGRFSGRQFSNSRSEMNVSTLELGDSALYLCASSLVGGLDLITSYNEQFFGPGTRLTVL.

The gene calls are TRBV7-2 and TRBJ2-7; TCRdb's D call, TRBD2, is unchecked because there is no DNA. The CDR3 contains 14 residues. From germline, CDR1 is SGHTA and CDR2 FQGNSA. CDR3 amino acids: CASSSGLAVTEQYF.

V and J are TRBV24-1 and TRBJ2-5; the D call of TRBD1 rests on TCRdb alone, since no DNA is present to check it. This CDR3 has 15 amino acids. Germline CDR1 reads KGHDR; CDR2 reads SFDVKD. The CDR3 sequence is CATSESGTSQETQYF.

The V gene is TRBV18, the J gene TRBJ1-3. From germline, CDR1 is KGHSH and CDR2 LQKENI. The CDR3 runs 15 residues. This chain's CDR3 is CASSPMGGSGNTIYF.

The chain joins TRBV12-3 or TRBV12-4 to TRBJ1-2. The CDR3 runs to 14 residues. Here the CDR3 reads CASSPDGAYYGYTF.

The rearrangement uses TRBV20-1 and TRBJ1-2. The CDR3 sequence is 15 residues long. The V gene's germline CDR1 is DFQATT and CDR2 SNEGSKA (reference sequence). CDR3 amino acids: CSARDARTANYGYTF.

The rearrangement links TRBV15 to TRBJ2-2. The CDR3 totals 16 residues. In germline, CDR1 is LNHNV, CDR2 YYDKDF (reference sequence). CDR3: CATSRESGANTGELFF.

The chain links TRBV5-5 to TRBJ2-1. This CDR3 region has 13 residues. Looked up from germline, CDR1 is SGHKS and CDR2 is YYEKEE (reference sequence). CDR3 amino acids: CASSLGVTNEQFF.

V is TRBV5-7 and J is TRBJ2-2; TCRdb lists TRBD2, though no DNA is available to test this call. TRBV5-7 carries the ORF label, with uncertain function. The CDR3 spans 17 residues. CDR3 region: CASSLCSGTHYTGELFF.

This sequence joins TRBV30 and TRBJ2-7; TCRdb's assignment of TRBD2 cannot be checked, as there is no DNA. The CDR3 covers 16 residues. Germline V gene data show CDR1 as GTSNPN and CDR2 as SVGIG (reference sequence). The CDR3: CAWSSPYVAGGSEQYF.

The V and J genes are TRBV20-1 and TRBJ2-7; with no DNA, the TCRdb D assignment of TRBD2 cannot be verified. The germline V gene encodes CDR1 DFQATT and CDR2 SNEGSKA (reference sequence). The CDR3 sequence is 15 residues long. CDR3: CSARVQGGFLYEQYF.

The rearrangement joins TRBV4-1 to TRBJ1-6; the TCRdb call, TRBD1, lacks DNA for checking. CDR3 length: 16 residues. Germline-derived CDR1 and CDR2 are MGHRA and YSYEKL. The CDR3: CASSRIGGGYNSPLHF.

This chain's CDR3 is CASRVAGAGNIQYF. The V call is TRBV6-2 or TRBV6-3, the J call TRBJ2-4; TCRdb's D call of TRBD1 is untestable without DNA. The CDR3 contains 14 residues. Per germline, CDR1 MNHEY and CDR2 SVGEGT.